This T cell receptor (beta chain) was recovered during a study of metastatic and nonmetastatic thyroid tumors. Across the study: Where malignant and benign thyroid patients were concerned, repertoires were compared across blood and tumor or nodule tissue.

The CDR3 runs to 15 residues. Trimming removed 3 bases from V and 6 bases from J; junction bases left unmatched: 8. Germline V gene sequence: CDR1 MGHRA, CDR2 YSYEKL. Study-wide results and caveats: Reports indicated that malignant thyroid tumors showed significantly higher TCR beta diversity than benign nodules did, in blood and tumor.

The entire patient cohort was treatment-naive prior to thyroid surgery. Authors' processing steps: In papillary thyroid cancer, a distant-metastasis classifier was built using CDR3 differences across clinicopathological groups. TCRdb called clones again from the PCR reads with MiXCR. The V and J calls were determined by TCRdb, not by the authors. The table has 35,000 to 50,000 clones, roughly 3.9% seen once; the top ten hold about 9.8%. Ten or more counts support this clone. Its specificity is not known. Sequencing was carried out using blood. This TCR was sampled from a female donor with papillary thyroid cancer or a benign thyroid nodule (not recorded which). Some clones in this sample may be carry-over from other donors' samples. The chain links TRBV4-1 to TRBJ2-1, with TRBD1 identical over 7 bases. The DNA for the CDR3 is TGCGCCAGCAGCCAGCTGGGGGACAGAAGCAATGAGCAGTTCTTC. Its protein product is CASSQLGDRSNEQFF.